The present T cell receptor beta chain was sequenced within a study of OX40 agonist ivuxolimab in advanced cancers. Study information: Patients were infused with ivuxolimab every 2 weeks at 0.01 to 10 mg/kg.

Germline V gene lookup returns CDR1 KGHSH and CDR2 LQKENI. Trimming removed 5 bases from V and 6 bases from J; junction bases left unmatched: 8. The CDR3 spans 14 residues. Study conclusions and caveats: CD8+ T cells (on average) carried more expanded clones than CD4+ T cells. Researchers did not establish what antigens the expanded peripheral T cells target.

Method: immunoSEQ multiplex PCR; TCRdb's copy keeps in-frame clones and lacks some. The sample carries 55,000 to 65,000 clones, less than 85% recorded once. Comment on this clone: Its antigen is still unknown.

The chain recombines TRBV18 with TRBJ1-1; TRBD1 agrees at 8 bases. The material was CD4+ or CD8+ T cells sorted from blood, obtained in a trial of the OX40 agonist ivuxolimab. The sequence came from an adult with an advanced solid tumor such as melanoma, head and neck, liver or kidney cancer. The CDR3 bases are TGTGCCAGCTCAATGACAGGGGCGGCTGCTGAAGCTTTCTTT. The encoded protein is CASSMTGAAAEAFF.